The 16 T cell receptor beta chains below come from one sample, sequenced in a study of CD8+ T cells in alopecia areata. CD4, CD8alpha, NKG2D, NKG2ACE and other markers guided sorting of pooled cutaneous lymph node cells. TCR sequencing used cDNA made by reverse transcription of extracted RNA. Generated by immunoSEQ multiplex PCR, the TCRdb table keeps only in-frame clones and is missing some. Sampling found about 18,000 clones, none seen once. Sequenced input: CD8+ T cells sorted from a lymph node. Receptors originate from a C3H/HeJ mouse with alopecia areata. The MHC haplotype recorded for the strain is H2-k.

Note on this clone: Mouse gene names and germline throughout. The read stops 4 residues short of the end of the CDR3; the missing end is completed from the germline J gene. The V call is TRBV17, the J call TRBJ2-5, with 7 bases aligning to TRBD1. The CDR3 is 13 amino acids. J lost 3 bases, V lost 7 bases, and 4 bases had no gene match. In germline, CDR1 is MNHDT, CDR2 YYDKIL. Incomplete CDR3 DNA: TGTGCTAGCAAGTCGGGACAGCAAGAC. It encodes CASKSGQQD. In full, the CDR3 reads CASKSGQQDTQYF.

Comments on this clone: The listed genes are named as in mouse. CDR3 sequence reads: CTCSAGYEQYF. The sequenced part of the CDR3 DNA is TGCACCTGCAGTGCTGGGTAT. V gene TRBV1 combines with J gene TRBJ2-7; D is undetermined. Read coverage stops 4 residues before the CDR3 terminus; the germline J gene supplies the remainder. The CDR3 is made up of 11 amino acids. Germline CDR1 reads NSQYPW; CDR2 reads LRSPGD (reference sequence).

This clone was recorded at least ten times. Genes and germline come from the mouse. The read terminates 4 residues before the CDR3 end, so the remaining end is supplied by the germline J gene. V usage is TRBV17 and J usage is TRBJ1-1, with no clear D. CDR1 is MNHDT and CDR2 is YYDKIL in the germline V gene. CDR3 length: 13 residues. The DNA read from the CDR3 is TGTGCTAGCAGTAGTTGGCAGGCGACA. Protein product: CASSSWQAT. The full CDR3 protein reads CASSSWQATEVFF.

This clone is medium-sized within its sample. Gene names denote mouse genes. The CDR3 extends 4 residues past the end of the read, so its final part is completed from the germline J gene. The chain employs TRBV13-3 and TRBJ2-1; 7 nucleotides align to TRBD2. Germline assignment: CDR1 NNHDY and CDR2 SYVADS. Trimming took 0 bases from V and 3 from J; bases not matched to a gene: 0. The CDR3 extends over 14 amino acids. Incomplete CDR3 DNA: TGTGCCAGCAGTGATGTGGGGGGCTATGCT. It codes for CASSDVGGYA. The complete CDR3 protein is CASSDVGGYAEQFF.

The table lists this clone with many counts. Gene names denote mouse genes. The read ends 4 residues early relative to the CDR3; the germline J gene fills the gap. The sample carries other DNA sequences with the same CDR3. The chain combines TRBV19 with TRBJ2-7, with 8 bases identical to TRBD2. CDR3 length equals 13 residues. Germline V CDR1 and CDR2: FNHDT, SITEND (reference sequence). This CDR3 is CASSILGGYEQYF. The CDR3 DNA, read in part, is TGTGCCAGCAGTATACTGGGGGGATAT.

A word on this clone: A read error may account for a junction end that differs from germline. Gene and germline names: mouse. The CDR3 end falls 4 residues outside the read, so it is completed with the germline J gene. The gene calls are TRBV5 and TRBJ2-7; 9 bases are a match to TRBD2. Germline CDR1 is LGHNA and CDR2 is YNLKQL (reference sequence). The CDR3 has 13 residues. CDR3 protein: CASSQDWGYEQYF. CDR3 bases read: TGTGCCAGCAGTCAAGACTGGGGGTAT.

This clone showed up just a few times. Germline and genes: mouse. The DNA ends 4 residues before the CDR3 does, and the rest of the CDR3 is filled in from the germline J gene. J is TRBJ1-1 and V is TRBV13-2; 9 bases align to TRBD1. CDR3 length equals 15 residues. CDR1 and CDR2 from the germline V gene are NNHNN and SYGAGS (reference sequence). Incomplete CDR3 DNA: TGTGCCAGCGGTGACCCCCGGGACAGGGACGCA. Translated, it gives CASGDPRDRDA. The whole CDR3 sequence reads CASGDPRDRDAEVFF.

Concerning this clone itself: The genes and germline here are from mouse. With the read ending 4 residues before the CDR3 end, the germline J gene is used to fill in that end. This chain connects TRBV14 to TRBJ2-1; D unresolved. Trimming left V 5 bases short and J 5 bases short, with 8 bases between. Per the germline V gene, CDR1 is SGHDT and CDR2 is FRDEAV. The CDR3 loop spans 12 amino acids. The DNA read from the CDR3 is TGTGCCAGCAGCAGCAATCATGCT. This codes for CASSSNHA. Given in full, the CDR3 is CASSSNHAEQFF.

This clone was detected a few times. These gene names are mouse names. With the read ending 4 residues before the CDR3 end, the germline J gene is used to fill in that end. J is TRBJ2-1 and V is TRBV29; 9 nucleotides align to TRBD1. The ends lost 4 bases at V and 3 bases at J; junction bases unmatched: 1. Germline V gene sequence: CDR1 MSHET, CDR2 SYDVDS. This CDR3 has 14 amino acids. The CDR3 sequence is CASSSGQGYAEQFF. The CDR3 bases that were read are TGTGCTAGCAGTTCGGGACAGGGCTATGCT.

This clone was recorded many times. These gene names are mouse names. The sequenced fragment ends 4 residues before the CDR3 boundary, so the rest is inferred from the germline J gene. This sequence joins TRBV13-3 and TRBJ2-7; 10 nucleotides match TRBD1. Germline values: CDR1 NNHDY, CDR2 SYVADS. J was trimmed by 0 bases and V by 5 bases; bases with no gene match: 2. The length of the CDR3 is 14 residues. The DNA read from the CDR3 is TGTGCCAGCAGGGGGACAGGGGACTCCTAT. Protein: CASRGTGDSY. The whole CDR3 is CASRGTGDSYEQYF.

This clone showed up just a few times. Gene names and germline match the mouse. Read sequence stops 4 residues before the CDR3 end, and the germline J gene provides the missing end. The chain carries TRBV13-3 and TRBJ2-4; 14 bases align to TRBD2. Germline lookup yields CDR1 NNHDY and CDR2 SYVADS. The CDR3 sequence is 17 residues long. CDR3 sequence: CASSDAGLGGRANTLYF. Incomplete CDR3 DNA: TGTGCCAGCAGTGATGCGGGACTGGGGGGGCGCGCAAAC.

This clone was seen a handful of times. Gene and germline names: mouse. The CDR3 end is not reached by the read, which stops 4 residues before it; the germline J gene fills it in. This rearrangement joins TRBV19 to TRBJ2-3; TRBD1 matches at 10 bases. Germline loops: CDR1 FNHDT, CDR2 SITEND (reference sequence). V shed 4 bases and J 0 bases; nucleotides not matched to a gene: 2. The CDR3 totals 15 residues. CDR3 protein: CASSRQGASAETLYF. The covered CDR3 bases are TGTGCCAGCAGTCGACAGGGGGCTAGTGCAGAA.

Only a few counts were recorded for this clone. Mouse gene names apply. The CDR3 spells CASSIVTGGSQNTLYF. The DNA read from the CDR3 is TGTGCCAGCAGTATAGTTACTGGGGGTAGTCAAAAC. The rearrangement uses TRBV19 and TRBJ2-4, with 8 nucleotides matching TRBD2. The CDR3 is cut off 4 residues early in the read; its end comes from the germline J gene. Germline trimming cut 0 bases from V and 0 bases from J; bases unmatched to any gene: 3. The CDR3 contains 16 residues. The V gene's germline CDR1 is FNHDT and CDR2 SITEND (reference sequence).

This clone was observed a few times. Gene names are mouse gene names. Read sequence stops 4 residues before the CDR3 end, and the germline J gene provides the missing end. The V call is TRBV12-2, the J call TRBJ1-1; weak D call: TRBD1 (5 bases). The CDR3 loop spans 14 amino acids. Germline values: CDR1 SGHLS, CDR2 HYDKME. The CDR3 sequence: CASSLGTGGGEVFF. The part of the CDR3 DNA that was read is TGTGCCAGCTCTCTCGGGACTGGGGGAGGA.

Of note for this clone: The genes and germline here are from mouse. The read comes to an end 4 residues before the CDR3 does, leaving the germline J gene to fill in the end. This chain joins TRBV13-3 and TRBJ2-1; 8 bases match TRBD1. The CDR3 totals 13 residues. CDR1 is NNHDY, CDR2 SYVADS, per germline. The sequenced CDR3 bases are TGTGCCAGCAGTGGGACAGGGAAGGCT. This gives the protein CASSGTGKA. The CDR3 as a whole reads CASSGTGKAEQFF.

On this clone: The genes and germline here are from mouse. The read ends 4 residues before the CDR3 terminus; that terminus is restored from the germline J gene. The rearrangement links TRBV13-2 to TRBJ2-7; 9 nucleotides align to TRBD2. The CDR3 length is 13 residues. After removal of 5 bases from V and 3 bases from J, the junction contained 3 bases not matched to a gene. Germline V gene data show CDR1 as NNHNN and CDR2 as SYGAGS (reference sequence). The CDR3: CASGPGLGYEQYF. Partial CDR3 DNA: TGTGCCAGCGGCCCGGGACTGGGCTAT.